This T cell receptor (beta chain) was obtained from a study of CD8 T cells in ankylosing spondylitis (TCRdb year 2017). Background for the entire study: The study profiled T cell receptor beta repertoires in healthy donors and ankylosing spondylitis patients to find disease-linked TCR variants. In total, the full study cohort was made up of some 110 healthy donors and some 26 ankylosing spondylitis patients. Samples of peripheral blood were taken, and for ankylosing spondylitis patients, synovial fluid was collected as well.

On the study overall, not on this receptor specifically: In peripheral blood, the disease-linked clones were found at relatively low frequencies and had a CD8+ phenotype. Some of the motif variants had been reported before in the synovial fluid and blood of reactive arthritis patients, a finding that suggests common disease-initiation mechanisms. A TCR beta motif made up of several highly homologous amino acid variants appeared to be characteristic of blood from ankylosing spondylitis patients. According to the report, matched synovial fluid samples from ankylosing spondylitis patients were significantly enriched for the disease-linked clones.

The sample was run on an Illumina HiSeq 2500. Quantitative 5'-RACE with molecular barcodes was the method used to prepare the TCR beta libraries. In the paper's pipeline: A new computational method based on a probabilistic model of VDJ rearrangement was used to identify disease-linked TCR variants. TCRdb reworked the public reads: Q25 trimming with fastp, MiXCR clone assembly, productive beta chains retained. Each CDR3 protein appears once, grouped with its most common genes and DNA. The V and J calls and clone size are TCRdb's, not the authors'. For this sample there are some 700,000 distinct CDR3 sequences; around 17% appear just once. Jointly, the top ten make up around 19% of the sample. Counted from cysteine to phenylalanine, this CDR3 has 17 amino acids. Only the CDR3 DNA is retained, 51 bases long and in frame from the first base. From a lookup of the germline V gene, CDR1 and CDR2 are MNHEY and SVGAGI. The germline V end is reduced by 2 bases and the J end by 0 bases; junction bases left unmatched: 6.

Concerning this clonotype itself: This clone's antigen is unknown. Per-base quality was not reported, and no clone a single base away is much larger than it.

The sample consisted of blood, either unsorted or a sorted T cell fraction (not recorded which). The rearrangement combines TRBV6-5 with TRBJ1-4, and 7 junction bases match TRBD1. The receptor was isolated from a male donor with ankylosing spondylitis. The DNA sequence is given as TGTGCCAGCAGTTACCCTAGACAGGGAGCAACTAATGAAAAACTGTTTTTT. Translated, it gives CASSYPRQGATNEKLFF.